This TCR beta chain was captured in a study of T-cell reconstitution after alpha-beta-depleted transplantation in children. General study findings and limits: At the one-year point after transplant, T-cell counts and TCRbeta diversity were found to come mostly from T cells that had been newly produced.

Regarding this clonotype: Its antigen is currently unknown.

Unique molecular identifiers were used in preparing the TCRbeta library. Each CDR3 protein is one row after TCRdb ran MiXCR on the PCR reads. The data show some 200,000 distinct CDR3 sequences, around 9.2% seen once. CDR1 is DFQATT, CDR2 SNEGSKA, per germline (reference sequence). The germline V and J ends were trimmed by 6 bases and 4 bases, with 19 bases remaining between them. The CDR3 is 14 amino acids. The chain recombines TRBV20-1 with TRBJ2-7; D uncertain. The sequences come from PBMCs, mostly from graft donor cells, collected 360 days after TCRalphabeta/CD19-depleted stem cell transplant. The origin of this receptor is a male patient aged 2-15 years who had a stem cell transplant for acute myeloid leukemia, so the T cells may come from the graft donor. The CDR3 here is CSATDGRTSYEQYF. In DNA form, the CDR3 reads TGCAGTGCCACGGACGGGCGAACTTCTTACGAGCAGTACTTC.